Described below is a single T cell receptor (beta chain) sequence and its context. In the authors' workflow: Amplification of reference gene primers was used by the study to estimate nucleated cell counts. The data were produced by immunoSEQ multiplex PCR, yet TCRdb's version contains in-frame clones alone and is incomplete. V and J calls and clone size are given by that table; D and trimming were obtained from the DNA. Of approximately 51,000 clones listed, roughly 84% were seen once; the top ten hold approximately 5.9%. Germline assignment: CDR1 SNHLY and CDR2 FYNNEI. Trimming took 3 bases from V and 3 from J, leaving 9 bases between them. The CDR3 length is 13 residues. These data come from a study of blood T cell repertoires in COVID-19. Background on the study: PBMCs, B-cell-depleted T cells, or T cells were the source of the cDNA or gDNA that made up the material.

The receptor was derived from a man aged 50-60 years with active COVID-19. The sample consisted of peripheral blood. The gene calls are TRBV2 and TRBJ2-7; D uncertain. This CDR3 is CASSDGRSYEQYF. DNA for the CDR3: TGTGCCAGCAGTGACGGAAGGAGCTACGAGCAGTACTTC.